This record concerns one T cell receptor beta chain sequence. This entry comes from a study of blood T cell repertoires in COVID-19. About the study: Italy, Spain and the United States were the sources of the convalescent and acute COVID-19 samples. PBMCs, B-cell-depleted T cells, or T cells were the source of the cDNA or gDNA that made up the material.

The germline V gene has CDR1 SNHLY and CDR2 FYNNEI. The CDR3 consists of 14 residues. Trimming cost V 8 bases and J 0 bases; bases outside gene matches: 2. Authors' processing steps: Estimation of nucleated cell counts relied on the amplification of reference gene primers. Assay used: immunoSEQ multiplex PCR; TCRdb lists only in-frame clones, some missing. V, J and clone size reflect that table, while D and trimming were determined from the DNA. The repertoire includes some 80,000 clones, approximately 78% of them detected once, and 30% to 45% sits in the top ten. The source is a woman in her seventies with acute or convalescent COVID-19. This chain uses TRBV2 with TRBJ1-3; 9 nucleotides line up with TRBD1. The sample taken for sequencing was peripheral blood. The CDR3 bases are TGTGCCAGCGGGACAGGGAACTCTGGAAACACCATATATTTT. This sequence encodes CASGTGNSGNTIYF.